This T cell receptor (beta chain) emerged from a study of T cell responses to AZD1222 COVID-19 vaccine. Losses at the gene ends were 2 bases for V and 4 bases for J; bases not matched to a gene: 8. The CDR3 sequence is 16 residues long. CDR1 and CDR2 (germline): LGHDT, YNNKEL (reference sequence). Assay used: immunoSEQ multiplex PCR; TCRdb lists only in-frame clones, some missing. The sample records roughly 100,000 clones, 85% to 90% being singletons. Both about-4-week and about-12-week second-dose recipients were combined. Findings of the study overall: There were vaccine-associated CD4 TCRs across spike, dominant at 160-218 and 743-854. Breadth and depth of Spike-specific TCRs rose after two AZD1222 doses.

In regard to this clone: Its antigen is unknown.

Sequenced here: peripheral blood, sampled 28 days after the second AZD1222 dose. The sequence was obtained from an adult who received the AZD1222 COVID-19 vaccine. This sequence joins TRBV3-1 (or the pseudogene TRBV3-2) and TRBJ1-2, with TRBD1 matching 9 bases. CDR3 sequence: CASSQPTGGATYGYTF. CDR3 sequence (DNA): TGTGCCAGCAGCCAACCAACAGGGGGCGCGACCTATGGCTACACCTTC.